This TCR beta chain was captured in a study of metastatic and nonmetastatic thyroid tumors. Study summary: Both malignant and benign thyroid patients supplied peripheral blood and tumor or nodule tissue samples, across which the repertoires of these patients were then compared.

TCRdb re-called clones from the PCR reads using MiXCR. The sample includes 35,000 to 40,000 clones, 25% to 30% of them seen just once. The CDR3 contains 14 residues. Per germline, CDR1 LGHDT and CDR2 YNNKEL (reference sequence). Germline trimming cut 2 bases from V and 5 bases from J; bases unmatched to any gene: 1. Patients were all untreated before their thyroid surgery. The sample consisted of blood. The sequence derives from a female donor with papillary thyroid cancer or a benign thyroid nodule (not recorded which). Some clones in this sample may be carry-over from other donors' samples. The V and J genes are TRBV3-1 and TRBJ2-2, with 8 bases lining up with TRBD2. The CDR3 DNA reads TGTGCCAGCAGCCAAAGCGGGAGTACCGGGGAGCTGTTTTTT. Amino acids: CASSQSGSTGELFF.